This TCR beta chain was retrieved from a study of blood T cell repertoires in COVID-19. Study-wide background: Researchers got acute and convalescent COVID-19 samples from the United States, Italy and Spain. Sources were T cells, B-cell-depleted T cells, or PBMCs; the material itself was cDNA or gDNA.

In the authors' workflow: How many nucleated cells were present was estimated from reference gene primer amplification. Repertoires were generated with immunoSEQ multiplex PCR, while TCRdb's copy carries only in-frame clones and drops some. The V and J calls and the clone size are those of that table, but D and trimming were determined from the DNA. The table has about 32,000 clones, around 86% seen once. CDR3 length: 14 amino acids. The V gene's germline CDR1 is LNHDA and CDR2 SQIVND (reference sequence). V was clipped by 11 bases and J by 5 bases; unmatched bases: 10. This rearrangement joins TRBV19 to TRBJ1-5; 9 nucleotides agree with TRBD1. Sequenced input: peripheral blood. The receptor was isolated from a woman older than 75 with active or convalescent COVID-19. The DNA for the CDR3 is TGTGCCTCCTCACCGGGACAGGGTCATCAGCCCCAGCATTTT. Its protein product is CASSPGQGHQPQHF.